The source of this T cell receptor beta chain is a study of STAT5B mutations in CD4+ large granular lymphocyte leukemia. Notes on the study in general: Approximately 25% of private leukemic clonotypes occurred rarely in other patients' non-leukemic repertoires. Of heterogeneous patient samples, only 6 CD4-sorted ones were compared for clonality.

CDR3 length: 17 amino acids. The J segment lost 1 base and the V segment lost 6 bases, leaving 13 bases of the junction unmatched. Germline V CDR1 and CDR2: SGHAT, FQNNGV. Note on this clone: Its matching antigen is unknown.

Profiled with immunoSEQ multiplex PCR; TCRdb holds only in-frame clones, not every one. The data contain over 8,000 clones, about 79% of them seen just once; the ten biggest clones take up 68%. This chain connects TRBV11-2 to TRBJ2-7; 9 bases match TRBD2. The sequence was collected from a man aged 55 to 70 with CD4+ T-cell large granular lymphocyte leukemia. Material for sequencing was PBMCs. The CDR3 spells CASRSLAGTSYSYEQYF. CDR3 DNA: TGTGCCAGCAGGTCCCTAGCGGGAACCTCCTATTCCTACGAGCAGTACTTC.